This T cell receptor beta chain was captured in a study of cytomegalovirus exposure and HLA in healthy donors. Germline CDR1 SNHLY, CDR2 FYNNEI. V was clipped by 6 bases and J by 3 bases; unmatched bases: 7. This CDR3 is built from 15 residues. It was with 60 Vbeta and 13 Jbeta primers that the PCR ran. Sequenced by immunoSEQ multiplex PCR; TCRdb stores in-frame clones only, minus some. Of some 67,000 clones listed, around three quarters are singletons. The material sequenced was PBMCs. V and J are TRBV2 and TRBJ2-2; 7 bases are a match to TRBD1. The TCR was taken from a man aged 55 to 70 in good health and CMV-seropositive. In DNA form, the CDR3 reads TGTGCCAGCAGACTGACAGGGATTTACACCGGGGAGCTGTTTTTT. This encodes CASRLTGIYTGELFF. The full variable domain, its missing parts supplied by reference TRBV2 and TRBJ2-2, is EPEVTQTPSHQVTQMGQEVILRCVPISNHLYFYWYRQILGQKVEFLVSFYNNEISEKSEIFDDQFSVERPDGSNFTLKIRSTKLEDSAMYFCASRLTGIYTGELFFGEGSRLTVL.